This TCR beta chain was sequenced for a study of blood T cell repertoires in COVID-19. Those who participated ranged in age from roughly 18 to 89 years and resided in about two dozen US areas. With regard to this clone: Additional DNA sequences in this sample encode the identical CDR3.

The ends lost 0 bases at V and 3 bases at J; junction bases unmatched: 20. The CDR3 totals 21 residues. Here immunoSEQ multiplex PCR was the method, and the copy in TCRdb shows in-frame clones only, minus some. The sample has about 480,000 clones, roughly 88% seen once; the top ten hold 1.5% to 2%. The gene calls are TRBV23-1 and TRBJ1-5, with 7 bases fitting TRBD1. TRBV23-1 is an open reading frame, and its role is uncertain. This clonotype originated in a woman aged 40 to 50 who had recovered from COVID-19. The sequencing sample was made of PBMCs or T cells enriched from blood (not recorded which). In nucleotides, the CDR3 is TGCGCCAGCAGTCAATCGGGTCCCCCATCCGGGACAGACGGTAACAATCAGCCCCAGCATTTT. Protein sequence: CASSQSGPPSGTDGNNQPQHF.